This entry concerns a single T cell receptor beta chain. Use of 60 Vbeta and 13 Jbeta primers characterized the PCR. Assay used: immunoSEQ multiplex PCR; TCRdb lists only in-frame clones, some missing. The sample shows roughly 130,000 clones, around 72% of them seen only once. Per the germline V gene, CDR1 is LGHNA and CDR2 is YSLEER. The length of the CDR3 is 15 residues. Trimming stripped 3 bases from V and 5 bases from J, with 13 bases between. The data belong to a study of cytomegalovirus exposure and HLA in healthy donors. The rearrangement joins TRBV4-3 to TRBJ1-4; no definite D call. What was sequenced was PBMCs. The sequence was obtained from a human donor in good health. This chain's CDR3 is CASSHSSGSNEKLFF. In nucleotides, the CDR3 is TGCGCCAGCAGCCACAGTTCGGGATCCAATGAAAAACTGTTTTTT.